This TCR beta chain was captured in a study of low-dose radiotherapy and immunotherapy resistance in tumors. CDR3 length: 17 amino acids. Germline CDR1 reads LNHDA; CDR2 reads SQIVND (reference sequence). Trimming removed 2 bases from V and 5 bases from J; junction bases left unmatched: 9. The time point here: before trial treatment. Covering alpha and beta chains, TRAV- and TRBV-specific primers were used for the first-strand cDNA. PCR amplification of the TCRs was performed with Phusion for 20 to 25 PCR cycles, and it relied on a constant-region primer together with a V-primer adapter. TCRdb reprocessed the reads via MiXCR and lists one record per CDR3 protein. The sample holds roughly 76,000 distinct CDR3 sequences, 15% to 20% seen once.

Sequenced material: PBMCs, taken before treatment. The clonotype comes from a male donor with prostate cancer. V and J are TRBV19 and TRBJ2-5; TRBD2 agrees at 12 bases. CDR3 region: CASSIPSSGRAWETQYF. The CDR3 nucleotides are TGTGCCAGTAGTATACCCTCTAGCGGGAGGGCGTGGGAGACCCAGTACTTC.